What follows are 9 T cell receptor beta chains derived from one specimen sequenced in a study of shared clonotypes between healthy human individuals. Naive CD8 populations comprised CD45RO-negative cells positively selected for CCR7, excluding terminally differentiated effector memory CD45RA+ cells. The assay was immunoSEQ multiplex PCR, and TCRdb's table has in-frame clones only and misses some. The sample holds some 2 million clones, about 95% seen once. The specimen sequenced was naive CD8+ T cells sorted from blood. These receptors originate from a man younger than 35 in good health.

The chain links TRBV6-1 to TRBJ1-4, with a possible D match to TRBD1 (6 bases). The ends were cut back, 5 bases at V and 6 bases at J, with 10 bases in the middle. Germline V lookup: CDR1 MNHNS, CDR2 SASEGT. This CDR3 is 13 amino acids long. CDR3 bases: TGTGCCAGCAGTCTCGGACAGTATGAAAAACTGTTTTTT. Translated: CASSLGQYEKLFF.

The rearrangement uses TRBV18 and TRBJ2-1; D gene uncertain. This CDR3 contains 16 residues. V dropped 2 bases and J dropped 9 bases, with 20 bases sitting between them. Per the germline V gene, CDR1 is KGHSH and CDR2 is LQKENI. The CDR3 reads CASSPVMGQQSGEQFF. The CDR3 DNA is TGTGCCAGCTCACCAGTTATGGGCCAGCAGTCCGGTGAGCAGTTCTTC.

The CDR3 sequence is CASSQEGFQPQHF. The CDR3 coding sequence is TGCGCCAGCAGCCAAGAAGGGTTTCAGCCCCAGCATTTT. This rearrangement joins TRBV4-1 to TRBJ1-5, with unresolved D. Trimming removed 0 bases from V and 6 bases from J, with 6 bases in between. CDR3 size: 13 residues. In germline, CDR1 is MGHRA, CDR2 YSYEKL.

The rearrangement links TRBV4-2 to TRBJ1-1; a weak D match, TRBD1 (5 bases). V was cut by 4 bases and J by 2 bases, with 8 bases left in between. CDR3 length: 13 residues. Germline V lookup: CDR1 LGHNA, CDR2 YNFKEQ. The CDR3 nucleotides read TGTGCCAGCAGCCCTGGGACCAACACTGAAGCTTTCTTT. This sequence encodes CASSPGTNTEAFF.

V is TRBV9 and J is TRBJ2-2; TRBD2 matches at 7 bases. Germline V gene sequence: CDR1 SGDLS, CDR2 YYNGEE. Trimming cost V 0 bases and J 5 bases; bases outside gene matches: 7. This CDR3 is 16 amino acids long. CDR3 coding DNA: TGTGCCAGCAGCGTAGAGGTCGGGAGGTTGACCGGGGAGCTGTTTTTT. Residues: CASSVEVGRLTGELFF.

The genes are TRBV5-1 and TRBJ2-7, with TRBD2 as a possible D gene (6 bases). The CDR3 loop spans 14 amino acids. Trimming shortened V by 0 bases and J by 2 bases, and 9 bases separated the two germline ends. Germline CDR1 and CDR2: SGHRS and YFSETQ. The CDR3 is CASSLGLGPYEQYF. In DNA, the CDR3 is TGCGCCAGCAGCTTGGGACTAGGTCCCTACGAGCAGTACTTC.

V is TRBV2 and J is TRBJ2-4, with TRBD1 matching over 7 bases. Germline CDR1 SNHLY, CDR2 FYNNEI. The V and J ends lost 0 bases and 5 bases, in that order; junction bases with no gene match: 7. CDR3 size: 16 residues. CDR3 region: CASSEAQEGGQNIQYF. In DNA form, the CDR3 reads TGTGCCAGCAGTGAAGCGCAGGAAGGGGGCCAAAACATTCAGTACTTC.

The chain carries TRBV19 and TRBJ2-6; D might be TRBD1 or TRBD2, each matching 5 bases. With 4 bases removed from V and 0 bases from J, the gap between germline ends came to 10 bases. The CDR3 is 16 amino acids. The V gene's germline CDR1 is LNHDA and CDR2 SQIVND (reference sequence). DNA of the CDR3: TGTGCCAGTAGTAGGGGACCGAACTCTGGGGCCAACGTCCTGACTTTC. It encodes CASSRGPNSGANVLTF.

V is TRBV4-1 and J is TRBJ2-7; the D gene is possibly TRBD1 (6 bases). The germline V and J ends were trimmed by 8 bases and 0 bases, with 11 bases remaining between them. CDR1 is MGHRA, CDR2 YSYEKL, per germline. This CDR3 has 13 amino acids. The CDR3 sequence is CASAPGVSYEQYF. The CDR3 DNA reads as TGCGCCAGCGCACCAGGGGTCTCCTACGAGCAGTACTTC.